The 5 T cell receptor beta chains below were found in one sample sequenced in a study of tumor-infiltrating lymphocytes in localized non-small cell lung cancer. Repertoires were generated with immunoSEQ multiplex PCR, while TCRdb's copy carries only in-frame clones and drops some. The data contain around 17,000 clones, about 48% of them singletons. The specimen sequenced was lung tumor tissue. These receptors were collected from a human donor with non-small cell lung cancer.

This clone has a handful of counts. This rearrangement joins TRBV18 to TRBJ1-2; 7 nucleotides agree with TRBD1. The CDR3 spans 14 residues. V lost 6 bases and J lost 3; bases outside the gene matches: 7. The germline V gene has CDR1 KGHSH and CDR2 LQKENI. This CDR3 reads CASSPDRADYGYTF. For the CDR3, the DNA is TGTGCCAGCTCGCCTGACAGGGCCGACTATGGCTACACCTTC. Together with reference TRBV18 and TRBJ1-2, the CDR3 gives the full variable domain: NAGVMQNPRHLVRRRGQEARLRCSPMKGHSHVYWYRQLPEEGLKFMVYLQKENIIDESGMPKERFSAEFPKEGPSILRIQQVVRGDSAAYFCASSPDRADYGYTFGSGTRLTVV.

This chain joins TRBV6-6 and TRBJ2-4; tentatively, D is TRBD1 (6 bases). This CDR3 spans 12 amino acids. V was pared by 6 bases and J by 5 bases, with 8 bases between. CDR1 and CDR2 from the germline V gene are MNHNY and SVGAGI (reference sequence). The CDR3 nucleotides are TGTGCCAGCAGAGCAGGGGAAAACATTCAGTACTTC. It specifies CASRAGENIQYF.

This chain connects TRBV7-2 to TRBJ1-2; D may be TRBD1 (5 bases). The V end lost 5 bases, the J end lost 9 bases, and 19 bases lay between the germline ends. Germline V gene sequence: CDR1 SGHTA, CDR2 FQGNSA. CDR3 length: 14 residues. For the CDR3, the DNA is TGTGCCAGCAGCCAGGTGGGGGGTTTCGACAGCTACACCTTC. This translates into CASSQVGGFDSYTF. Full variable domain (remainder filled in from reference TRBV7-2 and TRBJ1-2): GAGVSQSPSNKVTEKGKDVELRCDPISGHTALYWYRQSLGQGLEFLIYFQGNSAPDKSGLPSDRFSAERTGGSVSTLTIQRTQQEDSAVYLCASSQVGGFDSYTFGSGTRLTVV.

As regards this clone: One end of the junction fails to match germline, which may point to a read error. This sequence joins TRBV19 and TRBJ1-1, with 7 positions matching TRBD1. Germline loops: CDR1 LNHDA, CDR2 SQIVND (reference sequence). The CDR3 loop spans 13 amino acids. The CDR3 here is CASSPGTARSVAF. The CDR3 region has the DNA TGTGCCAGTAGTCCCGGGACAGCGAGAAGCGTGGCCTTT.

This chain links TRBV2 with TRBJ2-3; the match to TRBD1 covers 9 bases. Germline V CDR1 and CDR2: SNHLY, FYNNEI. The V segment lost 6 bases and the J segment 4 bases; nucleotides outside the gene matches: 5. The CDR3 sequence is 14 residues long. The DNA of the CDR3 is TGTGCCAGCAGCAACAGGGGGCTGCCAGATACGCAGTATTTT. This codes for CASSNRGLPDTQYF.